This entry features one T cell receptor (beta chain) sequence. Its target is not known. The length of the CDR3 is 14 residues. CDR1 and CDR2 from the germline V gene are SGHVS and FNYEAQ. Trimming took off 5 bases at V and 3 bases at J, with 13 bases between the two ends. The PCR was carried out with 60 Vbeta primers and 13 Jbeta primers. The data were produced by immunoSEQ multiplex PCR, yet TCRdb's version contains in-frame clones alone and is incomplete. Of 150,000 to 200,000 clones in the sample, more than 85% were seen once. This sample is drawn from a study of cytomegalovirus exposure and HLA in healthy donors. Overall study findings and caveats: As was reported, the classifier diagnosed cytomegalovirus status with high specificity and sensitivity. Later, TCR association rates were found to vary by HLA locus, highest for DRB1 and lowest for HLA-C.

The chain has TRBV7-6 and TRBJ1-1, with TRBD1 as a possible D gene (5 bases). Sequenced input: PBMCs. This sequence originates from a girl under three years old in good health and CMV-seronegative. CDR3 sequence (DNA): TGTGCCAGCAGCCCACAGGTCATGGACACTGAAGCTTTCTTT. Translation: CASSPQVMDTEAFF.